This T cell receptor (beta chain) derives from a study of blood T cells in healthy people across ages. Study-level points and caveats: Roughly linearly, TCR beta diversity per million T cells fell as age increased. The authors considered diversity estimates from one million T cells to be underestimates.

Note on this clonotype: Its cognate antigen is unknown.

It was with a sample-barcoded 5' primer and a J-beta primer mix that a second PCR of roughly 7 to 12 cycles was run. In TCRdb, the 5' RACE reads were re-called with MiXCR into one record per CDR3 protein. The sample carries approximately 2,000,000 distinct CDR3 sequences, about two fifths recorded once. The CDR3 has 18 residues. The J segment lost 0 bases and the V segment lost 3 bases, leaving 8 bases of the junction unmatched. The clonotype comes from a human donor in good health. The chain has TRBV12-3 or TRBV12-4 and TRBJ1-6; 7 bases agree with TRBD1. Material for sequencing was blood. Here the CDR3 reads CASSFGQGGSSYNSPLHF. CDR3 DNA sequence: TGTGCCAGCAGTTTCGGGCAGGGGGGAAGCTCCTATAATTCACCCCTCCACTTT.